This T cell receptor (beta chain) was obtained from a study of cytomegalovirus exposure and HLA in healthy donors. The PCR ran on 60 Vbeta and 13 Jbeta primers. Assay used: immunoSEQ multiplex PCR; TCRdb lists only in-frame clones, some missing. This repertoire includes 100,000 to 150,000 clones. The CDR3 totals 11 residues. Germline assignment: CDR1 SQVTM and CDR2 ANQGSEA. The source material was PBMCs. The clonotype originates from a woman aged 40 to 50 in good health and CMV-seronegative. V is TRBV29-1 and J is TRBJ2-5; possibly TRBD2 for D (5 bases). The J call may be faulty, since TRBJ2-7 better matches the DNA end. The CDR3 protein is CSGRFPYEQYF. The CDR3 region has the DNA TGCAGCGGGAGGTTCCCCTACGAGCAGTACTTC.